The 3 T cell receptor beta chains listed next were all sequenced from one sample in a study of T cell repertoires in cytomegalovirus infection. Each CDR3 protein is one row after TCRdb ran MiXCR on the reads. This table holds about 310,000 distinct CDR3 sequences, roughly 17% found once. The sequencing input was PBMCs. The receptors originated from a human donor in good health (CMV status not recorded). Some clones in this sample may be carry-over from other donors' samples.

This clonotype was picked up many times. The chain carries TRBV7-2 and TRBJ2-5; D may match TRBD1 or TRBD2 (6 bases each). The CDR3 extends over 15 amino acids. The germline V and J ends were trimmed by 7 bases and 4 bases, with 19 bases remaining between them. Germline V gene sequence: CDR1 SGHTA, CDR2 FQGNSA. In DNA form, the CDR3 reads TGTGCCAGCACCCGAGATGGGGGGCCGGGAGAGACCCAGTACTTC. This gives the protein CASTRDGGPGETQYF.

This clonotype was detected once. A much bigger clone sits one base away, suggesting this may be a read error. The V call is TRBV2, the J call TRBJ2-5; 7 bases agree with TRBD1. Per the germline V gene, CDR1 is SNHLY and CDR2 is FYNNEI. V gave up 4 bases and J gave up 1 base; unmatched junction bases: 9. CDR3 length: 16 residues. CDR3 sequence: CASSVGGRGSQETQYF. The CDR3 region has the DNA TGTGCCAGCAGTGTAGGGGGCAGGGGGTCCCAAGAGACCCAGTACTTC.

This clonotype was detected ten times or more. The chain uses TRBV6-1 and TRBJ2-7; tentative D call: TRBD2 (8 bases). CDR3 size: 15 residues. With 7 bases removed from V and 1 base from J, the gap between germline ends came to 17 bases. From germline, CDR1 is MNHNS and CDR2 SASEGT. CDR3 sequence (DNA): TGTGCCAGCACCACGGGGGGGACAGAGTCCTACGAGCAGTACTTC. It is translated as CASTTGGTESYEQYF.